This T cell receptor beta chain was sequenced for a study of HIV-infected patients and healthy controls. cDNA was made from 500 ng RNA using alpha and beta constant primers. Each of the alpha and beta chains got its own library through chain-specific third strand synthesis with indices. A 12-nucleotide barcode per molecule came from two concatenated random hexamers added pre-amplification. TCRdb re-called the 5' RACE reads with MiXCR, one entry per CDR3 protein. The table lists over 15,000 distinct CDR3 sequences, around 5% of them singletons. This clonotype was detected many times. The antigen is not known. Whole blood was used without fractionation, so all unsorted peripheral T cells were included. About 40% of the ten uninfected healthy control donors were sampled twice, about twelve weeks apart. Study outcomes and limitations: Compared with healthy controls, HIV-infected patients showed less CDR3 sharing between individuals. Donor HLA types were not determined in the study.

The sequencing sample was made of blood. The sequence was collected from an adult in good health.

The CDR3 DNA reads TGCGCCAGCAGCCCCCAGGCGGCTAGCACAGATACGCAGTATTTT. Translation gives CASSPQAASTDTQYF. The chain links TRBV5-1 to TRBJ2-3, with D unresolved. The V gene lost 4 bases and the J gene lost 0 bases, with 12 bases spanning the gap. Looked up from germline, CDR1 is SGHRS and CDR2 is YFSETQ. The CDR3 extends over 15 amino acids.